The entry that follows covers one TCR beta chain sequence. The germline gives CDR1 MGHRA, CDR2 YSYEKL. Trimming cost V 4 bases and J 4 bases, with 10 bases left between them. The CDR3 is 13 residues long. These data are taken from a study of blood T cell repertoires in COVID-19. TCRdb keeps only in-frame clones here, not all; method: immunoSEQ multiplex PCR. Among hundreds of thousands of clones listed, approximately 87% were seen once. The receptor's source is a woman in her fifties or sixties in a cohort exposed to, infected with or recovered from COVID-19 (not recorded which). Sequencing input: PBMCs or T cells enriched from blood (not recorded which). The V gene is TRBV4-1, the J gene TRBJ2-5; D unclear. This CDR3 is CASSRALRETQYF. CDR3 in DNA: TGCGCCAGCAGCCGAGCACTTCGAGAGACCCAGTACTTC.